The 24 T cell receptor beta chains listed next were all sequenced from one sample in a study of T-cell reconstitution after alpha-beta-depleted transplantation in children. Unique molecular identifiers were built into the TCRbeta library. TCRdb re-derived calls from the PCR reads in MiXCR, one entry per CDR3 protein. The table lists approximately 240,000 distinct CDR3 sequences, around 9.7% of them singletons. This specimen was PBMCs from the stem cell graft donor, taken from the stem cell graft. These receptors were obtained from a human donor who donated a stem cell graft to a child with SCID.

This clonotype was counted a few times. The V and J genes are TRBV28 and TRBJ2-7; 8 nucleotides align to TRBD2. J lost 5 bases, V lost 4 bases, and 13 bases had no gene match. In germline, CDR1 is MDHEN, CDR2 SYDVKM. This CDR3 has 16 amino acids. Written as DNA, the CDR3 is TGTGCCAGCAGTTCCCCGCGGAGCGGGGGCCGAGACGAGCAGTACTTC. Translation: CASSSPRSGGRDEQYF.

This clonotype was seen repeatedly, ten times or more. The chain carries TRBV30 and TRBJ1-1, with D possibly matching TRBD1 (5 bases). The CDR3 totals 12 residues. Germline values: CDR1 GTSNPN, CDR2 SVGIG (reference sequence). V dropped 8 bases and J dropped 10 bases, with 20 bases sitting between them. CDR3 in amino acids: CAGGAGRLRAFF. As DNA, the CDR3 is TGTGCCGGCGGGGCCGGGCGGTTGCGAGCTTTCTTT.

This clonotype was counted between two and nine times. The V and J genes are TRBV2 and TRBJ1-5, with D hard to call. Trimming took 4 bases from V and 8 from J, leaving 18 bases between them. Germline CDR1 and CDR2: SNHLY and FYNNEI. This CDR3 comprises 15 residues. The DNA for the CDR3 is TGTGCCAGCAGTGGTCTAACAGCCCCCCAGGAGCCCCAGCATTTT. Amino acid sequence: CASSGLTAPQEPQHF.

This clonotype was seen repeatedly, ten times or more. CDR3 in amino acids: CASSPGGGPDLYGYTF. The CDR3 DNA sequence: TGTGCCAGCAGCCCCGGTGGGGGCCCGGACTTATATGGCTACACCTTC. V usage is TRBV7-3 and J usage is TRBJ1-2; weak D call: TRBD1 (6 bases). Germline V gene data show CDR1 as SGHTA and CDR2 as FQGTGA. The CDR3 length is 16 residues. Deletions cut 5 bases from V and 5 bases from J, with 21 bases between.

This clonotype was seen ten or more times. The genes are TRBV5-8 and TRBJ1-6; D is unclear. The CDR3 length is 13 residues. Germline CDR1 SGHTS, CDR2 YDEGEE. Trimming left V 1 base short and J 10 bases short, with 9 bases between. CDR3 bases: TGTGCCAGCAGCTTGAGCCCCTCCTCACCCCTCCACTTT. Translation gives CASSLSPSSPLHF.

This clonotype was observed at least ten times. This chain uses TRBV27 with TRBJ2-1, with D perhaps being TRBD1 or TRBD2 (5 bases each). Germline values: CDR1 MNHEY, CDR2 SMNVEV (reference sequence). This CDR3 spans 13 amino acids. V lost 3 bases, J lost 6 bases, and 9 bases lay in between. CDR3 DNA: TGTGCCAGCAGTTTTGGTGGGGGCAATGAGCAGTTCTTC. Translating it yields CASSFGGGNEQFF.

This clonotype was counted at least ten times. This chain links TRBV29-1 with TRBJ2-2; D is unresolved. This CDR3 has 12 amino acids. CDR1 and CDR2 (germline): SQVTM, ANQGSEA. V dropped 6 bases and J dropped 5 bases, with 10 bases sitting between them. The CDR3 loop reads CSVKHNTGELFF. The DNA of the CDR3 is TGCAGCGTCAAACATAATACCGGGGAGCTGTTTTTT.

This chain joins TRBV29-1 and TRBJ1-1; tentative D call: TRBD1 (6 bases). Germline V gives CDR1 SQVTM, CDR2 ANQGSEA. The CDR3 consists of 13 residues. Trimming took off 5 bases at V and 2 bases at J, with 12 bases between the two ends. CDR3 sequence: CSVRGTTNTEAFF. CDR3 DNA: TGCAGCGTTAGGGGGACAACAAACACTGAAGCTTTCTTT. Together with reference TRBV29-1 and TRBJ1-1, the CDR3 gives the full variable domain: SAVISQKPSRDICQRGTSLTIQCQVDSQVTMMFWYRQQPGQSLTLIATANQGSEATYESGFVIDKFPISRPNLTFSTLTVSNMSPEDSSIYLCSVRGTTNTEAFFGQGTRLTVV.

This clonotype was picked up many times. CDR3 nucleotide sequence: TGTGCCAGCAGTGATAGTCCATCCAATACGCAGTATTTT. This encodes CASSDSPSNTQYF. This sequence joins TRBV7-2 and TRBJ2-3; D is unclear. CDR3 length equals 13 residues. V was cut by 6 bases and J by 7 bases, with 14 bases left in between. In germline, CDR1 is SGHTA, CDR2 FQGNSA.

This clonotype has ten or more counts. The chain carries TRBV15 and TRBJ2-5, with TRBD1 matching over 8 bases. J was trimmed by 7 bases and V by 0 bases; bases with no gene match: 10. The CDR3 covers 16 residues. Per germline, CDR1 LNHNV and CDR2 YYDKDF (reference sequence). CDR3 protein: CATSREVQGVIVTQYF. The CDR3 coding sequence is TGTGCCACCAGCAGAGAGGTACAGGGGGTTATAGTGACCCAGTACTTC. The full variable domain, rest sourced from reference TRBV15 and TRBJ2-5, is DAMVIQNPRYQVTQFGKPVTLSCSQTLNHNVMYWYQQKSSQAPKLLFHYYDKDFNNEADTPDNFQSRRPNTSFCFLDIRSPGLGDTAMYLCATSREVQGVIVTQYFGPGTRLLVL.

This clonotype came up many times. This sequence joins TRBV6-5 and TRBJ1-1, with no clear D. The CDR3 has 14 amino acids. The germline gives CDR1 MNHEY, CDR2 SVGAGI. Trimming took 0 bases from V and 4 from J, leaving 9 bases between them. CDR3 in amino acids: CASSYSGVGTEAFF. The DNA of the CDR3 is TGTGCCAGCAGTTACTCGGGTGTGGGCACTGAAGCTTTCTTT.

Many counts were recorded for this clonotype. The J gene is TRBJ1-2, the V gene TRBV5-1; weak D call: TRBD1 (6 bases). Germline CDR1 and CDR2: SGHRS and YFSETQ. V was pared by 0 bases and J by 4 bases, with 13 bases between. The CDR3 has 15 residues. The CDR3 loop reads CASSLAGGGIYGYTF. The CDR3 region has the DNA TGCGCCAGCAGCTTGGCCGGGGGCGGAATCTATGGCTACACCTTC. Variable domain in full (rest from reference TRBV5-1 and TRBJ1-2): KAGVTQTPRYLIKTRGQQVTLSCSPISGHRSVSWYQQTPGQGLQFLFEYFSETQRNKGNFPGRFSGRQFSNSRSEMNVSTLELGDSALYLCASSLAGGGIYGYTFGSGTRLTVV.

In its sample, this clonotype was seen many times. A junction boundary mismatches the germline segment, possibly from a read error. CDR3 sequence: CSVEGSAKNIQYF. CDR3 nucleotides: TGCAGCGTAGAAGGATCGGCCAAAAACATTCAGTACTTC. The genes are TRBV29-1 and TRBJ2-4; no firm D call. This CDR3 has 13 residues. CDR1 is SQVTM, CDR2 ANQGSEA, per germline.

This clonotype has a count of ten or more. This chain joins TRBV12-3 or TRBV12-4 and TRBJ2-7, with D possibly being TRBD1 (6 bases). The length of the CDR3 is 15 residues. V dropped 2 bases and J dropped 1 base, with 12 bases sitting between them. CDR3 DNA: TGTGCCAGCAGTTTATATGGGGGCTATTCCTACGAGCAGTACTTC. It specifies CASSLYGGYSYEQYF.

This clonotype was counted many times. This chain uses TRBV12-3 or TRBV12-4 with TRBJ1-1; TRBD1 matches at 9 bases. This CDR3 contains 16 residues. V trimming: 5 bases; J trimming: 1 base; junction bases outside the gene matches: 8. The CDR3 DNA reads TGTGCCAGCAGTCCGACTTGGACAGGGGAGAACACTGAAGCTTTCTTT. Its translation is CASSPTWTGENTEAFF.

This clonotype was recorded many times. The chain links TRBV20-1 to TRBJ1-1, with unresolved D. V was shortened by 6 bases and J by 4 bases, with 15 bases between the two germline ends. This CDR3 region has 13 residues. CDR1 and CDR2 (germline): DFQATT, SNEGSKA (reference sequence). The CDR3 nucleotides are TGCAGTGCCAACAGAGTTTGGGCCACTGAAGCTTTCTTT. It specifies CSANRVWATEAFF.

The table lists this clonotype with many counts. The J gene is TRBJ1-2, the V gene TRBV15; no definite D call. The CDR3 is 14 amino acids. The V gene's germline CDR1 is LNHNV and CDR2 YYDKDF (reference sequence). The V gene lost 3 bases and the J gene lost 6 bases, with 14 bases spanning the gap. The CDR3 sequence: CATSSFPAGNGYTF. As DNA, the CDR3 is TGTGCCACCAGCAGTTTCCCAGCCGGGAATGGCTACACCTTC.

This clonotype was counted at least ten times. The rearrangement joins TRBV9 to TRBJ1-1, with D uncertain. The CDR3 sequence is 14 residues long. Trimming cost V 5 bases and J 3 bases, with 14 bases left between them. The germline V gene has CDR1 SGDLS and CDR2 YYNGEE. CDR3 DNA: TGTGCCAGCAGTCTCGGAGTACTCGACACTGAAGCTTTCTTT. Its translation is CASSLGVLDTEAFF.

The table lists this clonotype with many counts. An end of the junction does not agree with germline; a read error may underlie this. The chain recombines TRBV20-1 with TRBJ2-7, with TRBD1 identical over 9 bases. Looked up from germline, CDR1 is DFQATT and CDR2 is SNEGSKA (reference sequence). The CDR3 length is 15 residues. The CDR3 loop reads CSAPRPGTGSYVQYF. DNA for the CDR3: TGCAGTGCTCCTCGTCCCGGGACAGGGTCGTACGTGCAGTACTTC.

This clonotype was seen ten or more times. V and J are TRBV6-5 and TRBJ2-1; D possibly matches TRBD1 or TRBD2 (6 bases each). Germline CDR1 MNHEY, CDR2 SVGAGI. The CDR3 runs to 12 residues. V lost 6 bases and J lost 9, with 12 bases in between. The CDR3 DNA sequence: TGTGCCAGCAGCCGGGGGCCGGGTGAGCAGTTCTTC. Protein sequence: CASSRGPGEQFF.

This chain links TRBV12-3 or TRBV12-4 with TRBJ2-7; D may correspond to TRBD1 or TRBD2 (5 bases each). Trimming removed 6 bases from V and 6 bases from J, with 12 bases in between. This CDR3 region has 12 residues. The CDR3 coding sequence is TGTGCCAGCAGCCCTACAGGAGGCGAGCAGTACTTC. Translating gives CASSPTGGEQYF.

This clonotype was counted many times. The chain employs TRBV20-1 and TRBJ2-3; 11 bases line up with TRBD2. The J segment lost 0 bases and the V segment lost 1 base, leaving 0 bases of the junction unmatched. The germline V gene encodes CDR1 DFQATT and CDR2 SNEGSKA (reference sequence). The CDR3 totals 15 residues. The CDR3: CSARGLAGSTDTQYF. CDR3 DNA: TGCAGTGCTAGAGGACTAGCGGGGAGCACAGATACGCAGTATTTT.

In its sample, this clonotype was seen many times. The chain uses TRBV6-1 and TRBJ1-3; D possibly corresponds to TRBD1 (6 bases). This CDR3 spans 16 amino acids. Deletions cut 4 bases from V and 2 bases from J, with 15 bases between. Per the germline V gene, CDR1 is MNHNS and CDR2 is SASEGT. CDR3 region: CASSGGRGITGNTIYF. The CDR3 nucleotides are TGTGCCAGCAGTGGGGGCAGGGGCATAACTGGAAACACCATATATTTT.

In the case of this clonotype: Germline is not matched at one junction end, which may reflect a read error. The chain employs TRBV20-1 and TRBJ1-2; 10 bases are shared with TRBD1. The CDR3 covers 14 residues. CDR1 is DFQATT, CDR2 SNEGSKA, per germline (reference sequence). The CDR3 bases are TGCAGTGCTAGGTCGGACAGGGGGAACTATGGCTACCCCTTC. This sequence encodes CSARSDRGNYGYPF.